This T cell receptor beta chain comes out of a study of blood T cells in healthy people across ages. The CDR3 spans 14 residues. Germline-derived CDR1 and CDR2 are PRHDT and FYEKMQ (reference sequence). Trimming took 0 bases from V and 6 from J, leaving 11 bases between them. Primers used in a second PCR of about 7 to 12 cycles were a sample-barcoded 5' primer and a J-beta primer mix. One entry per CDR3 protein, called by TCRdb with MiXCR from the 5' RACE reads. The sample yields 950,000 to 1,200,000 distinct CDR3 sequences, more than 30% seen once. Around 9.5 milliliters of peripheral blood were drawn from each donor. This clonotype was picked up a small number of times.

This rearrangement joins TRBV13 to TRBJ1-2; tentative D call: TRBD1 (5 bases). This sequence originates from a man aged 18 to 30 in good health. The specimen was blood. The DNA for the CDR3 is TGTGCCAGCAGCTTAGGGACAGAGCTGGATGGCTACACCTTC. Protein: CASSLGTELDGYTF.